Detailed here is one T cell receptor beta chain. Methods used by the authors: Estimation of nucleated cell counts was performed using reference gene primer amplification. TCRdb's table, derived via immunoSEQ multiplex PCR, lists solely in-frame clones and lacks some. That table supplies the V and J calls and clone size; D and trimming were determined from the DNA. Among 300,000 to 500,000 clones, roughly 88% were seen once, and the ten largest hold 0.95% to 1%. Cohorts were assigned according to the clinical history that participants reported. The sample originates from a study of blood T cell repertoires in COVID-19. At the level of the study: COVID-19 samples collected from the United States, Italy and Spain covered acute and convalescent phases. Sources were T cells, B-cell-depleted T cells, or PBMCs; the material itself was cDNA or gDNA.

The germline V gene encodes CDR1 LNHDA and CDR2 SQIVND (reference sequence). CDR3 length: 15 residues. V was trimmed by 6 bases and J by 10 bases, leaving 19 bases between them. The chain couples TRBV19 to TRBJ1-6; perhaps TRBD1 as D (6 bases). The TCR was taken from a woman in her 30s with acute COVID-19. The sample comprised PBMCs or T cells enriched from blood (not recorded which). DNA for the CDR3: TGTGCCAGTAGCCCCGGGGACACTACCGGCTCACCCCTCCACTTT. It specifies CASSPGDTTGSPLHF.